The 32 T cell receptor beta chains below all came from one sample that was sequenced in a study of tumor-infiltrating lymphocytes in primary liver carcinoma (dated by TCRdb to the late 2010s). Total RNA and DNA were co-extracted without cell sorting from roughly 20-30 mg of bulk tissue using the AllPrep DNA/RNA mini kit. Sequencer: Illumina HiSeq 2500. TCRbeta-specific cDNA was reverse-transcribed from around 500 ng total RNA using a constant-region primer and ProtoScript II reverse transcriptase. Three nested multiplex PCR rounds, following a slightly modified ARM-PCR procedure, were used to build the TCRbeta libraries. Each of the first two PCR rounds ran for approximately 10 cycles using multiplex TRBV1-TRBV30 forward primers together with a Cbeta reverse primer. Starting from the raw public reads, TCRdb applied fastp trimming at Q25, assembled clones with MiXCR and retained in-frame beta chains. When rows share a CDR3 protein, they turn into one entry using the most common DNA and genes. For this sample there are 50,000 to 60,000 distinct CDR3 sequences; 60% to 80% appear just once. Around 22% of the sample goes to the ten largest clones.

The sequenced material came from liver tumor tissue from sampling region 5. In light of the paper, this sample's cell subset or site label describes: tumor region T5, tumor centre. The receptors stem from a man aged 35-49 years with primary liver carcinoma and hepatitis B virus infection.

This chain uses TRBV11-2 with TRBJ2-5; unclear D gene. Germline CDR1 SGHAT, CDR2 FQNNGV. The CDR3 covers 15 residues. The V gene lost 2 bases and the J gene lost 5 bases, with 15 bases spanning the gap. The DNA of the CDR3 is TGTGCCAGCAGCTTAACCCCCCATGACGGGGAGACCCAGTACTTC. Residues: CASSLTPHDGETQYF.

Regarding this clonotype: The junction departs from the called germline gene at one end, perhaps through a read error. The chain has TRBV4-3 and TRBJ2-3, with D unresolved. Germline V CDR1 and CDR2: LGHNA, YSLEER. The CDR3 length is 13 residues. The CDR3 nucleotides read TGTACCAGCAGCCCCCTTGCTGGGGATACGCAGTATTTT. Translated, it gives CTSSPLAGDTQYF.

This clonotype has ten or more counts. The J gene is TRBJ2-5, the V gene TRBV19; D is perhaps TRBD2 (7 bases). V was clipped by 3 bases and J by 3 bases, with 14 bases between them. The CDR3 consists of 15 residues. The germline V gene encodes CDR1 LNHDA and CDR2 SQIVND (reference sequence). The CDR3 region is CASSIYSGGEETQYF. The CDR3 DNA follows: TGTGCCAGTAGTATTTATTCGGGGGGCGAAGAGACCCAGTACTTC.

The genes are TRBV2 and TRBJ2-2; D is unresolved. V shed 5 bases and J shed 0 bases, with 10 bases lying between them. Germline-derived CDR1 and CDR2 are SNHLY and FYNNEI. The CDR3 is 15 residues long. The CDR3 spells CASSPRVSNTGELFF. The CDR3 DNA is TGTGCCAGCAGTCCGAGAGTCTCGAACACCGGGGAGCTGTTTTTT.

Notes on this clonotype: Germline is not matched at one junction end, which may reflect a read error. The genes are TRBV11-2 and TRBJ2-1; TRBD1 aligns across 8 bases. Germline CDR1 reads SGHAT; CDR2 reads FQNNGV. The length of the CDR3 is 12 residues. Here the CDR3 reads CAGSYATGENFF. The CDR3, as DNA: TGTGCCGGCAGCTACGCGACAGGGGAGAATTTCTTC.

Concerning this clonotype itself: The final CDR3 position lacks the conserved phenylalanine or tryptophan, pointing to a likely read error. The V gene is TRBV29-1, the J gene TRBJ2-1; 7 bases fit TRBD1. V trimming: 3 bases; J trimming: 7 bases; junction bases outside the gene matches: 3. The CDR3 has 12 amino acids. CDR1 is SQVTM, CDR2 ANQGSEA, per germline. Written as DNA, the CDR3 is TGCAGCGTTGACCAGGGGGTGAATGAGCAGTTCTTA. Translated, it gives CSVDQGVNEQFL.

This clonotype has a single count. Since no conserved phenylalanine or tryptophan closes the CDR3, a read error is the likely cause. V usage is TRBV4-3 and J usage is TRBJ2-3; D is unresolved. The germline gives CDR1 LGHNA, CDR2 YSLEER. This CDR3 is built from 14 residues. The DNA of the CDR3 is TGCTCCAGCAGCCAACGGGCTTTCACAGATACGCAGTATTAT. Translating gives CSSSQRAFTDTQYY.

This chain connects TRBV7-8 to TRBJ2-5, with 11 bases fitting TRBD2. Germline V gene sequence: CDR1 SGHVS, CDR2 FQNEAQ. The V gene end was trimmed by 3 bases and the J gene end by 10 bases; junction bases not matched to a gene: 7. The CDR3 is 14 residues long. The chain's CDR3 is CASSLTSGKGIQYF. The CDR3 nucleotides are TGTGCCAGCAGCTTGACTAGCGGGAAAGGGATCCAGTACTTC.

Points on this clonotype: Compared with germline, one end of the junction differs, possibly owing to a read error. The chain uses TRBV6-6 and TRBJ2-2, with 8 positions matching TRBD1. CDR1 is MNHNY and CDR2 is SVGAGI in the germline V gene (reference sequence). The CDR3 sequence is 15 residues long. This CDR3 is CVISSLTGVSGGLFF. Here the CDR3 DNA reads TGTGTCATCAGTTCCCTGACAGGGGTTTCCGGGGGGCTGTTTTTT.

In regard to this clonotype: The junction departs from the called germline gene at one end, perhaps through a read error. V is TRBV4-3 and J is TRBJ2-1, with 13 bases aligning to TRBD2. The CDR3 is 18 residues long. The V gene's germline CDR1 is LGHNA and CDR2 YSLEER. The CDR3 nucleotides read TGCGCCAGCAGTCCGGATTGGACTAGCGGGAGAGCCTGGAATGAGCAGTTCTTT. Amino acid sequence: CASSPDWTSGRAWNEQFF.

This clonotype has ten or more counts. This chain connects TRBV5-5 to TRBJ1-2; D perhaps matches TRBD1 (6 bases). The CDR3 runs to 14 residues. Trimming removed 4 bases at V and 1 base at J, with 11 bases between. The V gene's germline CDR1 is SGHKS and CDR2 YYEKEE (reference sequence). The CDR3 sequence: CASSAGTLNYGYTF. CDR3 nucleotides: TGTGCCAGCAGCGCTGGGACACTTAACTATGGCTACACCTTC. The full variable domain, with the rest looked up from reference TRBV5-5 and TRBJ1-2, is DAGVTQSPTHLIKTRGQQVTLRCSPISGHKSVSWYQQVLGQGPQFIFQYYEKEERGRGNFPDRFSARQFPNYSSELNVNALLLGDSALYLCASSAGTLNYGYTFGSGTRLTVV.

On this clonotype: A much larger clone differs from this one at a single base, so this may be a read error. The chain joins TRBV19 to TRBJ1-5; no clear D. This CDR3 contains 16 residues. Per germline, CDR1 LNHDA and CDR2 SQIVND (reference sequence). Trimming took off 4 bases at V and 2 bases at J, with 15 bases between the two ends. The CDR3 spells CASSKVWDYGNQPQHF. Here the CDR3 DNA reads TGTGCCAGTAGTAAGGTGTGGGATTATGGCAATCAGCCCCAGCATTTT.

This clonotype has just one count. The chain links TRBV4-3 to TRBJ1-2; maybe TRBD1 (5 bases). The V gene lost 4 bases and the J gene lost 5 bases, with 20 bases spanning the gap. Germline CDR1 LGHNA, CDR2 YSLEER. The CDR3 has 16 amino acids. CDR3 sequence reads: CASSRERDGSIYGYTF. The CDR3 DNA is TGCGCCAGCAGCCGGGAAAGGGACGGATCTATTTATGGCTACACCTTC.

The chain combines TRBV29-1 with TRBJ2-1, with D tentatively TRBD1 (7 bases). V lost 7 bases and J lost 7, with 14 bases in between. Germline CDR1 and CDR2: SQVTM and ANQGSEA. CDR3 length: 12 amino acids. The CDR3 here is CSARPGGNEQFF. The CDR3, as DNA: TGCAGCGCCCGCCCAGGGGGGAATGAGCAGTTCTTC.

For this clonotype: The conserved phenylalanine or tryptophan is not found at the CDR3 terminus, so this likely reflects a read error. The gene calls are TRBV11-2 and TRBJ2-4, with 10 bases lining up with TRBD1. CDR1 and CDR2 (germline): SGHAT, FQNNGV. The CDR3 extends over 14 amino acids. For the CDR3, the DNA is TGTGACAGCAGTTCCGGGACAGGGGATAACATTCAGTACTCC. Its protein is CDSSSGTGDNIQYS.

In the case of this clonotype: Relative to the germline gene, one junction end is altered; a read error may explain this. J is TRBJ1-6 and V is TRBV20-1, with no clear D. Germline V gene data show CDR1 as DFQATT and CDR2 as SNEGSKA (reference sequence). This CDR3 has 13 amino acids. The CDR3 sequence is CSAGAGYNSPLHF. CDR3 DNA: TGCAGTGCCGGCGCGGGATATAACTCACCCCTCCACTTT.

The gene calls are TRBV6-6 and TRBJ1-2; maybe TRBD1 (6 bases). Deletions cut 4 bases from V and 4 bases from J, with 16 bases between. Germline-derived CDR1 and CDR2 are MNHNY and SVGAGI (reference sequence). The CDR3 totals 15 residues. CDR3 bases: TGTGCCAGCAGTTCCGATGACGGGACATGCTATGGCTACACCTTC. It encodes CASSSDDGTCYGYTF.

Note on this clonotype: Sequence at one end of the junction differs from germline and may be a read error. The gene calls are TRBV12-3 or TRBV12-4 and TRBJ1-1; D is unclear. This CDR3 spans 13 amino acids. CDR3 protein: CANSFKSGTEAFF. CDR3 coding DNA: TGTGCCAACAGTTTCAAAAGCGGCACCGAAGCTTTCTTT.

This clonotype was seen a single time. The junction departs from the called germline gene at one end, perhaps through a read error. The chain recombines TRBV5-5 with TRBJ2-7; perhaps TRBD2 as D (5 bases). The V gene's germline CDR1 is SGHKS and CDR2 YYEKEE (reference sequence). This CDR3 spans 13 amino acids. CDR3 DNA: TGTGCCAGCAACTTACCAACGGGGTACGAGCAGTGCTTC. It translates to CASNLPTGYEQCF. Complete variable domain (other parts from reference TRBV5-5 and TRBJ2-7): DAGVTQSPTHLIKTRGQQVTLRCSPISGHKSVSWYQQVLGQGPQFIFQYYEKEERGRGNFPDRFSARQFPNYSSELNVNALLLGDSALYLCASNLPTGYEQCFGPGTRLTVT.

The gene calls are TRBV20-1 and TRBJ2-7; 10 positions agree with TRBD2. V was pared by 6 bases and J by 7 bases, with 6 bases of the junction left unmatched. Germline lookup yields CDR1 DFQATT and CDR2 SNEGSKA (reference sequence). The CDR3 sequence is 12 residues long. As DNA, the CDR3 is TGCAGTGCCAGCGGGAGGGCGCGGGAGCAGTACTTC. Amino acids: CSASGRAREQYF.

This clonotype was counted at least ten times. This rearrangement joins TRBV7-8 to TRBJ2-3; a weak D match, TRBD2 (5 bases). V shed 5 bases and J shed 2 bases, with 14 bases lying between them. CDR3 size: 15 residues. Per germline, CDR1 SGHVS and CDR2 FQNEAQ. CDR3 DNA sequence: TGTGCCAGCAGCCCCCTTAGGACTCTCACAGATACGCAGTATTTT. Translated: CASSPLRTLTDTQYF.

The rearrangement uses TRBV11-1 and TRBJ2-7; possible D gene TRBD2, 5 bases. Trimming took 1 base from V and 2 from J, leaving 18 bases between them. In germline, CDR1 is SGHAT, CDR2 FQDESV (reference sequence). There are 17 residues in the CDR3. The CDR3 loop reads CASSLVPAGESPYEQYF. DNA for the CDR3: TGTGCCAGCAGCTTAGTTCCGGCGGGTGAAAGCCCCTACGAGCAGTACTTC. Full variable domain (outside the CDR3, taken from reference TRBV11-1 and TRBJ2-7): EAEVAQSPRYKITEKSQAVAFWCDPISGHATLYWYRQILGQGPELLVQFQDESVVDDSQLPKDRFSAERLKGVDSTLKIQPAELGDSAMYLCASSLVPAGESPYEQYFGPGTRLTVT.

About this clonotype: A read error may account for a junction end that differs from germline. The genes are TRBV4-1 and TRBJ2-1; a weak D match, TRBD2 (6 bases). CDR1 and CDR2 (germline): MGHRA, YSYEKL. The CDR3 loop spans 19 amino acids. CDR3 in amino acids: CTSSQDRGWRARVSNEQFF. The DNA of the CDR3 is TGCACCAGCAGCCAAGACCGAGGATGGAGGGCCAGGGTTAGCAATGAGCAGTTCTTC.

The chain links TRBV11-1 to TRBJ2-4, with 13 bases aligning to TRBD2. The CDR3 runs 17 residues. Looked up from germline, CDR1 is SGHAT and CDR2 is FQDESV (reference sequence). Unmatched junction bases numbered 16, after V lost 6 bases and J lost 11 bases. The CDR3: CASRFLGTSGTKSVQYF. CDR3 DNA sequence: TGTGCCAGCAGATTTCTCGGGACTAGCGGGACCAAAAGCGTTCAGTACTTC. The variable domain in full, with the rest retrieved from reference TRBV11-1 and TRBJ2-4, is EAEVAQSPRYKITEKSQAVAFWCDPISGHATLYWYRQILGQGPELLVQFQDESVVDDSQLPKDRFSAERLKGVDSTLKIQPAELGDSAMYLCASRFLGTSGTKSVQYFGAGTRLSVL.

CDR3 in amino acids: CNAMSSGIGTPYEQYF. The CDR3 DNA is TGCAACGCCATGTCATCTGGGATCGGCACTCCCTACGAGCAGTACTTC. V and J are TRBV29-1 and TRBJ2-7, with unresolved D. This CDR3 comprises 16 residues. Germline CDR1 reads SQVTM; CDR2 reads ANQGSEA.

About this clonotype itself: The CDR3 end shows no conserved phenylalanine or tryptophan, and so a read error is likely. Because the CDR3's place on the DNA is in doubt, the DNA is left out and the CDR3 is given as listed by TCRdb. The chain combines TRBV29-1 with TRBJ2-2; TRBD2 reflects the table's D call only, with no check against the DNA. The V gene's germline CDR1 is SQVTM and CDR2 ANQGSEA. The CDR3 numbers 15 amino acids, ends counted. CDR3 sequence: CSIGTSAANTGEPFI.

The V gene is TRBV14, the J gene TRBJ2-1, with TRBD1 matching 7 bases. This CDR3 comprises 17 residues. In germline, CDR1 is SGHDN, CDR2 FVKESK. As DNA, the CDR3 is TGTACCAACAGCCAAGAGGGTCAGGGGACAGTGTACAATGAGCAGTTCTTC. Residues: CTNSQEGQGTVYNEQFF.

The chain combines TRBV5-5 with TRBJ2-1, with 11 bases lining up with TRBD2. V was clipped by 3 bases and J by 7 bases; unmatched bases: 6. This CDR3 region has 15 residues. CDR1 and CDR2 from the germline V gene are SGHKS and YYEKEE (reference sequence). The CDR3 here is CASSSGLADENEQFF. CDR3 bases: TGTGCCAGCAGCTCGGGACTAGCGGACGAAAATGAGCAGTTCTTC.

Note on this clonotype: One end of the junction does not line up with germline, which may come from a read error. The chain employs TRBV6-6 and TRBJ1-5, with D unclear. The CDR3 covers 13 residues. The germline gives CDR1 MNHNY, CDR2 SVGAGI (reference sequence). In DNA form, the CDR3 reads TGTGTCAGCAGTTACTCGATGGTTCGGCCCCAGCATTTT. This gives the protein CVSSYSMVRPQHF.

This clonotype was counted once. A read error may produce the germline difference seen at one junction end. This chain joins TRBV12-3 or TRBV12-4 and TRBJ1-1, with 10 bases that match TRBD1. This CDR3 is built from 13 residues. The CDR3 coding sequence is TGTTCCAGCAGTGAAGGGACAGGGGATGAATCATTCTTT. It translates to CSSSEGTGDESFF.

As to this clonotype: This sequence may be a read error, since a much larger clone differs from it by one base. This chain links TRBV11-3 with TRBJ2-3; D gene uncertain. From germline, CDR1 is SGHNT and CDR2 YENEEA. The CDR3 is made up of 13 amino acids. Trimming took off 0 bases at V and 6 bases at J, with 7 bases between the two ends. In DNA form, the CDR3 reads TGTGCCAGCAGCTTAGAGTTTATGGATACGCAGTATTTT. This encodes CASSLEFMDTQYF. The complete variable domain, with remaining parts taken from reference TRBV11-3 and TRBJ2-3, reads EAGVVQSPRYKIIEKKQPVAFWCNPISGHNTLYWYLQNLGQGPELLIRYENEEAVDDSQLPKDRFSAERLKGVDSTLKIQPAELGDSAVYLCASSLEFMDTQYFGPGTRLTVL.

In regard to this clonotype: The missing conserved phenylalanine or tryptophan at the end of this CDR3 makes a read error likely. The chain is built from TRBV5-4 and TRBJ2-3, with 12 bases fitting TRBD2. The junction had 4 bases not matched to a gene; V was cut back by 5 bases and J by 6 bases. CDR1 is SGHNT, CDR2 YYREEE, per germline (reference sequence). The CDR3 is 14 residues long. The CDR3 DNA sequence: TGTGCCAGCAGTTCGACTAGCGGGAGCGATACGCAGTATTCT. It yields the protein CASSSTSGSDTQYS.